What follows are 2 T cell receptor beta chains derived from one specimen sequenced in a study of blood T cell repertoires in COVID-19. Assay: immunoSEQ multiplex PCR; the TCRdb copy retains only in-frame clones and omits some. The sample comprises about 160,000 clones, roughly four fifths of which are singletons, and 7.3% rests with the top ten. The sample taken for sequencing was PBMCs or T cells enriched from blood (not recorded which). The receptor source for this set is a man in his forties or fifties who had recovered from COVID-19.

The rearrangement links TRBV18 to TRBJ1-3, with a tentative D call TRBD1 (6 bases). The CDR3 length is 17 residues. Looked up from germline, CDR1 is KGHSH and CDR2 is LQKENI. V shed 1 base and J shed 1 base, with 14 bases lying between them. CDR3 DNA sequence: TGTGCCAGCTCACCACTCAAACAGGGTGGTTCTGGAAACACCATATATTTT. Translating gives CASSPLKQGGSGNTIYF.

This clone has just one count. The CDR3, as DNA: TGTGCCTGGAGGCTGAGGGGGCAAGGCTATGGCTACACCTTC. Its protein is CAWRLRGQGYGYTF. This chain links TRBV30 with TRBJ1-2, with 7 bases that match TRBD1. Trimming at V came to 3 bases and at J to 4 bases, leaving 8 bases not matched to a gene. There are 14 residues in the CDR3. CDR1 GTSNPN and CDR2 SVGIG come from the germline V gene (reference sequence).